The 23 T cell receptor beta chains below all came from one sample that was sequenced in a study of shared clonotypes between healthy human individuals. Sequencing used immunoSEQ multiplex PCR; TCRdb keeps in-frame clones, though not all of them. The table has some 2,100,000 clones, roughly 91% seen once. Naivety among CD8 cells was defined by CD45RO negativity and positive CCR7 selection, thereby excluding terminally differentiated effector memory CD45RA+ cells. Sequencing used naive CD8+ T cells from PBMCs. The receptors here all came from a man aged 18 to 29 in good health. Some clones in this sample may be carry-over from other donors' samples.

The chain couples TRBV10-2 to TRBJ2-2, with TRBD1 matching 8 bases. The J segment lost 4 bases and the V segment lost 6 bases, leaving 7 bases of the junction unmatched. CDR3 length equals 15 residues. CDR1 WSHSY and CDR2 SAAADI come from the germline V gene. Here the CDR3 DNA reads TGCGCCAGCAGGGTCCGTCAGGGGGCCACCGGGGAGCTGTTTTTT. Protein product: CASRVRQGATGELFF.

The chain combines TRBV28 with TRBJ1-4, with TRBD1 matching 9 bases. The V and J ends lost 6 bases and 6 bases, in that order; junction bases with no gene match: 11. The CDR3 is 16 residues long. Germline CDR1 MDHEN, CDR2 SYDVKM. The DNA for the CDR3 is TGTGCCAGCAGCCCGAACAGGGGGCAACATGATGAAAAACTGTTTTTT. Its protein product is CASSPNRGQHDEKLFF. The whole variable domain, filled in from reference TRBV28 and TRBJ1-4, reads DVKVTQSSRYLVKRTGEKVFLECVQDMDHENMFWYRQDPGLGLRLIYFSYDVKMKEKGDIPEGYSVSREKKERFSLILESASTNQTSMYLCASSPNRGQHDEKLFFGSGTQLSVL.

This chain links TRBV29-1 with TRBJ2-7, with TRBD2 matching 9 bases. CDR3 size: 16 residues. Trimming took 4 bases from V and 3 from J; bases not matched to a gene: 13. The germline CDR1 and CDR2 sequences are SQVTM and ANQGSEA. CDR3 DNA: TGCAGCGTTGGTGGTCTCCTAGCGGGAATCGACTACGAGCAGTACTTC. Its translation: CSVGGLLAGIDYEQYF.

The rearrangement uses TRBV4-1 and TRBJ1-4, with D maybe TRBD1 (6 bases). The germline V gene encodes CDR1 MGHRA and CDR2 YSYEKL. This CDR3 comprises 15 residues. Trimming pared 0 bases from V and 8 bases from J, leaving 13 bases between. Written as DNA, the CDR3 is TGCGCCAGCAGCCAAGAATACAGGGCGGACGAAAAACTGTTTTTT. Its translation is CASSQEYRADEKLFF.

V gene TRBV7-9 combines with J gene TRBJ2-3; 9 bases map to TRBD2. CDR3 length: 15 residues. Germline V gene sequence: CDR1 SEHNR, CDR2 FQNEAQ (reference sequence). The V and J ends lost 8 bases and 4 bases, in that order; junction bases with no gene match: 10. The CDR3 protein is CASLTAGGRADTQYF. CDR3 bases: TGTGCCAGCTTAACAGCGGGAGGTCGTGCAGATACGCAGTATTTT.

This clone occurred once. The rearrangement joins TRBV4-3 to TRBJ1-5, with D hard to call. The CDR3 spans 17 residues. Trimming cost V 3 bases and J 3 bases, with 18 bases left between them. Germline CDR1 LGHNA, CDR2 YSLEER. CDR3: CASSQFYSGSLNQPQHF. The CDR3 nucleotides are TGCGCCAGCAGCCAGTTCTACTCCGGGTCCCTCAATCAGCCCCAGCATTTT.

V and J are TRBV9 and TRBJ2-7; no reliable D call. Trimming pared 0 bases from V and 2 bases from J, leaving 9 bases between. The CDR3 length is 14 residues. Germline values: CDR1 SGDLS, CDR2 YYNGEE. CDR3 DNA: TGTGCCAGCAGCGTAGGTCTTCCTGCCTACGAGCAGTACTTC. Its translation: CASSVGLPAYEQYF.

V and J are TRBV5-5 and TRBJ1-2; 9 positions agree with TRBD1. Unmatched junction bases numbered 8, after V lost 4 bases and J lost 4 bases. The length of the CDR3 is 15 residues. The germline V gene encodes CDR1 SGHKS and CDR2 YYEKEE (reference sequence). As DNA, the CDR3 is TGTGCCAGCAGCGGAGGACAGGGGTTACTCTATGGCTACACCTTC. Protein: CASSGGQGLLYGYTF.

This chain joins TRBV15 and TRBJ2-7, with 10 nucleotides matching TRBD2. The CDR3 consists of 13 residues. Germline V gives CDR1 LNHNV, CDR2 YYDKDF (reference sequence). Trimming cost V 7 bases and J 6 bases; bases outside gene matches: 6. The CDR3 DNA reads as TGTGCCACCACTATAGCGGGAGGCCCCGAGCAGTACTTC. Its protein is CATTIAGGPEQYF.

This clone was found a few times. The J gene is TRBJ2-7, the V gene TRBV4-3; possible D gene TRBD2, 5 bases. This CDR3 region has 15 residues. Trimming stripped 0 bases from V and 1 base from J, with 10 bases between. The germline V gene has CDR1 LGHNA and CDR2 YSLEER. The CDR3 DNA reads TGCGCCAGCAGCCAAGATAGCGATGGGTCCTACGAGCAGTACTTC. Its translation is CASSQDSDGSYEQYF.

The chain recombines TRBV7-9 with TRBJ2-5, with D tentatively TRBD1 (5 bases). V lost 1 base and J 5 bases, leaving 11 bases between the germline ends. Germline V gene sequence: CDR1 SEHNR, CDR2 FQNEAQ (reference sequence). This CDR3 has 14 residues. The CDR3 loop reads CASSLESGFETQYF. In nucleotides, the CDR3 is TGTGCCAGCAGCTTAGAGTCAGGGTTCGAGACCCAGTACTTC.

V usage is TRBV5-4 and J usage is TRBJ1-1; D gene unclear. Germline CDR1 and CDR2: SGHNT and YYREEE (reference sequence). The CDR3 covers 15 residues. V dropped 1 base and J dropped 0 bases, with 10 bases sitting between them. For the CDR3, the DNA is TGTGCCAGCAGCTTGTGGCCGACGGTGAACACTGAAGCTTTCTTT. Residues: CASSLWPTVNTEAFF.

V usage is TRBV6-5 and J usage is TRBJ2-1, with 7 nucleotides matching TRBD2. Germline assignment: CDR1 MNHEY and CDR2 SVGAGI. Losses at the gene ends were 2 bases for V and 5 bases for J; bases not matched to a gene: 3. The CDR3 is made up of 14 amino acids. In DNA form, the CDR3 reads TGTGCCAGCAGTTACGGGCTAGCGGACAATGAGCAGTTCTTC. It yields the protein CASSYGLADNEQFF.

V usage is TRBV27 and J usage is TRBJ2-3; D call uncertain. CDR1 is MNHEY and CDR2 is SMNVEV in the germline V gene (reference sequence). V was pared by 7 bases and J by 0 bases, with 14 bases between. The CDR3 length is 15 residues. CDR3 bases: TGTGCCAGCAACATCGAAGTGGGTAGCACAGATACGCAGTATTTT. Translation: CASNIEVGSTDTQYF.

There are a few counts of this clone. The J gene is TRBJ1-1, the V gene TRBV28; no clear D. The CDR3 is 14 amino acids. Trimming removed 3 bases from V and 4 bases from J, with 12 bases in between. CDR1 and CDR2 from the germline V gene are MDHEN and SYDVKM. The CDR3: CASSLTMRGTEAFF. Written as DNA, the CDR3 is TGTGCCAGCAGTTTGACCATGCGGGGCACTGAAGCTTTCTTT.

The CDR3: CASSIPPGELKTGELFF. The DNA of the CDR3 is TGTGCCAGTAGTATACCCCCGGGCGAACTAAAAACCGGGGAGCTGTTTTTT. The chain links TRBV19 to TRBJ2-2; D not certain. The germline CDR1 and CDR2 sequences are LNHDA and SQIVND (reference sequence). The length of the CDR3 is 17 residues. Trimming shortened V by 2 bases and J by 5 bases, and 18 bases separated the two germline ends.

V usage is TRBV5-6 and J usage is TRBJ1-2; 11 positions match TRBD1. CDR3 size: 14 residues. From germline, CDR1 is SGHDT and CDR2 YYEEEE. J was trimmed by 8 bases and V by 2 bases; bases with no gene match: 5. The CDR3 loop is CASSFGTGGHGYTF. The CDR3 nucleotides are TGTGCCAGCAGCTTCGGGACAGGGGGGCACGGCTACACCTTC.

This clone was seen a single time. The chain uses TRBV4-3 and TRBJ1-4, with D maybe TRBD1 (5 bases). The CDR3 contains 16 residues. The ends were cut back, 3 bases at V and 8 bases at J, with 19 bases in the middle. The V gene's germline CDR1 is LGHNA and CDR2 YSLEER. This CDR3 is CASSQGYGTFEEKLFF. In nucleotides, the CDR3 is TGCGCCAGCAGCCAGGGATACGGGACTTTCGAGGAAAAACTGTTTTTT.

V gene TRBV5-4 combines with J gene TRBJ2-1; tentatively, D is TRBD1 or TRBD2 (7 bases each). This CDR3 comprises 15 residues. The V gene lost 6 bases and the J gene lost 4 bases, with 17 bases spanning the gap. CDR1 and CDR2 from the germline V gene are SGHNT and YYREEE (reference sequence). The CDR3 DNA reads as TGTGCCAGCACCCAAGCGGGACAGCTGTACAATGAGCAGTTCTTC. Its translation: CASTQAGQLYNEQFF.

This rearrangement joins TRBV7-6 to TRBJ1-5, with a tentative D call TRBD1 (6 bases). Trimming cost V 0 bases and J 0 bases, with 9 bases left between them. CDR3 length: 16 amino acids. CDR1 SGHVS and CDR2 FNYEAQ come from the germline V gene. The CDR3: CASSLAGHYSNQPQHF. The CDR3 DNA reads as TGTGCCAGCAGCTTAGCGGGACATTATAGCAATCAGCCCCAGCATTTT.

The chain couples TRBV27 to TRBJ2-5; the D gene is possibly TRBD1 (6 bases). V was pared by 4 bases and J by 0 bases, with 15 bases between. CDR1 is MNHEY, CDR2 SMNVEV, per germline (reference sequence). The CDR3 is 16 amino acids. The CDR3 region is CASSWTATLYQETQYF. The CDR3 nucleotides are TGTGCCAGCAGTTGGACAGCTACTTTGTACCAAGAGACCCAGTACTTC.

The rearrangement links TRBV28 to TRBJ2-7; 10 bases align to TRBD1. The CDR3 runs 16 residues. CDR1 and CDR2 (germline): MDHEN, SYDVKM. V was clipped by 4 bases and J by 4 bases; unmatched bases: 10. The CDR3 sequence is CASSSRTGGPFYEQYF. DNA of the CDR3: TGTGCCAGCAGTTCGAGGACAGGGGGACCTTTTTACGAGCAGTACTTC.

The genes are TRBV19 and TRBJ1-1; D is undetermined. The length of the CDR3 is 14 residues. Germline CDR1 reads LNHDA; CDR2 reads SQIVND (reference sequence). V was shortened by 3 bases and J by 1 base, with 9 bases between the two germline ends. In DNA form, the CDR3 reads TGTGCCAGTAGTATGAGACTGACGAACACTGAAGCTTTCTTT. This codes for CASSMRLTNTEAFF.